This record concerns one T cell receptor beta chain sequence. Method: immunoSEQ multiplex PCR; TCRdb's copy keeps in-frame clones and lacks some. The data hold about 9,300 clones, with roughly 80% observed a single time. V lost 1 base, J lost 4 bases, and 1 base stayed unmatched. The CDR3 consists of 13 residues. Germline CDR1 reads SGHKS; CDR2 reads YYEKEE (reference sequence). This entry belongs to a study of tumor-infiltrating lymphocytes in localized non-small cell lung cancer. The wider study: Several tumor histologies, both smoking statuses, and some post-neoadjuvant chemotherapy samples were included.

The TCR originated in a human donor with non-small cell lung cancer. The chain recombines TRBV5-5 with TRBJ1-1, with 7 bases matching TRBD1. The sample consisted of uninvolved lung tissue not adjacent to the tumor. The CDR3 protein is CASSLTGATEAFF. The CDR3 nucleotides read TGTGCCAGCAGCTTGACAGGGGCCACTGAAGCTTTCTTT.